This T cell receptor (beta chain) stems from a study of T cell responses to AZD1222 COVID-19 vaccine. Study observations and caveats: Close to half of all spike-specific TCRs reportedly target regions of the variants that are unmutated. Spike-specific TCR breadth and depth were elevated following two AZD1222 doses. Repertoires were obtained only post-peak T cell response. Clonal diversity may have been underestimated, and the donors were mostly white British, with more females than males.

Libraries were prepared by immunoSEQ multiplex PCR; TCRdb keeps only in-frame clonotypes and omits some of them. The sample yields about 170,000 clones, 87% seen once. The germline V gene encodes CDR1 LGHDT and CDR2 YNNKEL (reference sequence). The CDR3 length is 13 residues. Trimming took off 1 base at V and 8 bases at J, with 10 bases between the two ends. As for this clone: Its specificity is unknown.

The clonotype originates from an adult who received the AZD1222 COVID-19 vaccine. This material consisted of peripheral blood, taken 28 days after the second AZD1222 dose. The V call is TRBV3-1 (or the pseudogene TRBV3-2), the J call TRBJ2-3, with D tentatively TRBD2 (5 bases). The CDR3 is CASSQGRTGTQYF. For the CDR3, the DNA is TGTGCCAGCAGCCAAGGGAGGACGGGTACGCAGTATTTT.